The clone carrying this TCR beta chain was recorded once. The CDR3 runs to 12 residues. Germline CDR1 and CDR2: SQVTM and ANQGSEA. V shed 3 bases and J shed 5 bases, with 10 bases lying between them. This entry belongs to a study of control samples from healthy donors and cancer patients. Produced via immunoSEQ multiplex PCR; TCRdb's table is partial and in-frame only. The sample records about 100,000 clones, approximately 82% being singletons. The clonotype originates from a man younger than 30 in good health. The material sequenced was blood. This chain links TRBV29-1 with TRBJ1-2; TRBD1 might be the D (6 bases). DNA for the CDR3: TGCAGCGTTGACAGGGGAGGATATGGCTACACCTTC. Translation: CSVDRGGYGYTF.